The rows below give T cell receptor beta chains drawn from one sample of a study of CD8+ T cells in alopecia areata. Some clones are missing from TCRdb's copy, which holds only in-frame ones; the method was immunoSEQ multiplex PCR. This table has roughly 130,000 clones, around 60% appearing once. This material consisted of CD4+ T cells sorted from blood, taken at week 0. Receptors were obtained from a human donor with alopecia areata. CDR3s include the opening cysteine and the closing phenylalanine or tryptophan. The D gene is left open where the match is weak. Expanded clones get a size class; other rows say once, few or many, or leave the size out.

clone size,D gene,V gene,J gene,CDR3 protein,CDR3 DNA
-,-,TRBV18,TRBJ2-3,CASSPRTQATDTQYF,TGTGCCAGCTCACCCAGGACGCAAGCCACAGATACGCAGTATTTT
few,TRBD1,TRBV5-1,TRBJ2-7,CASSGTGDYEQYF,TGCGCCAGCAGCGGGACAGGGGACTACGAGCAGTACTTC
-,-,TRBV30,TRBJ2-1,CAWSPIFTGGIWNEQFF,TGTGCCTGGAGTCCGATTTTTACTGGCGGGATCTGGAATGAGCAGTTCTTC
few,-,TRBV5-4,TRBJ2-3,CASSLKGDLGDTQYF,TGTGCCAGCAGCTTGAAGGGAGACCTAGGGGATACGCAGTATTTT
few,-,TRBV7-2,TRBJ1-4,CASSSFYQGGATNEKLFF,TGTGCCAGCAGCTCATTTTACCAAGGGGGAGCAACTAATGAAAAACTGTTTTTT
-,-,TRBV5-4,TRBJ2-7,CASSPPDGPKDEQYF,TGTGCCAGCAGCCCACCGGACGGTCCCAAGGACGAGCAGTACTTC
few,-,TRBV30,TRBJ2-2,CAWSWSASGELFF,TGTGCCTGGAGTTGGTCTGCGTCCGGGGAGCTGTTTTTT
-,-,TRBV25-1,TRBJ2-6,CASSEGGVGGANVLTF,TGTGCCAGCAGTGAAGGAGGGGTCGGTGGGGCCAACGTCCTGACTTTC
few,-,TRBV25-1,TRBJ2-5,CASSGPGPQETQYF,TGTGCCAGCAGTGGTCCGGGACCTCAAGAGACCCAGTACTTC
few,TRBD2,TRBV27,TRBJ2-3,CASSFQLAGPDTQYF,TGTGCCAGCAGTTTCCAGCTAGCGGGACCAGATACGCAGTATTTT
-,-,TRBV7-2,TRBJ2-5,CASSLMRSSPWEQYF,TGTGCCAGCAGCTTAATGCGGTCAAGCCCGTGGGAGCAGTACTTC
-,-,TRBV12-2,TRBJ1-4,CASRLYRLQPQLIEKLFF,TGTGCAAGTCGCTTATACAGGCTCCAACCACAACTAATTGAAAAACTGTTTTTT
few,-,TRBV28,TRBJ2-7,CASSLSHEQYF,TGTGCCAGCAGTTTAAGCCACGAGCAGTACTTC
few,-,TRBV6-1,TRBJ2-7,CASSAQGSGSYEQYF,TGTGCCAGCAGTGCTCAGGGGTCGGGCTCCTACGAGCAGTACTTC
-,TRBD1,TRBV10-3,TRBJ1-2,CAITGTEGGYTF,TGTGCCATCACCGGGACAGAGGGAGGCTACACCTTC
-,-,TRBV15,TRBJ2-3,CATSSPAYTDTQYF,TGTGCCACCAGCAGCCCCGCCTACACAGATACGCAGTATTTT
-,-,TRBV9,TRBJ2-1,CASSPKALDNNEQFF,TGTGCCAGCAGCCCAAAGGCACTAGACAACAATGAGCAGTTCTTC
-,-,TRBV28,TRBJ2-1,CASSLGYNEQFF,TGTGCCAGCAGTCTGGGCTACAATGAGCAGTTCTTC
-,-,TRBV4-1,TRBJ2-2,CASSAGVGRRNTGELFF,TGCGCCAGCAGCGCCGGTGTAGGTAGGCGAAACACCGGGGAGCTGTTTTTT
-,TRBD1,TRBV7-2,TRBJ2-7,CASSPRTGGYEQYF,TGTGCCAGCAGCCCCCGGACAGGGGGGTACGAGCAGTACTTC
once,-,TRBV4-1,TRBJ2-3,CASSTSGGLEGRRDTQYF,TGCGCCAGCAGCACAAGTGGGGGTTTGGAGGGCCGGAGAGATACGCAGTATTTT
-,-,TRBV4-1,TRBJ1-1,CASSQEIQETEAFF,TGCGCCAGCAGCCAGGAGATCCAGGAAACTGAAGCTTTCTTT
-,TRBD1,TRBV10-3,TRBJ2-5,CAIADRDRETQYF,TGTGCCATCGCAGACAGGGATCGCGAGACCCAGTACTTC
few,-,TRBV7-2,TRBJ2-3,CASGDTDTQYF,TGTGCCAGCGGGGACACAGATACGCAGTATTTT
few,-,TRBV5-1,TRBJ1-4,CASSWGPPGGNEKLFF,TGCGCCAGCAGCTGGGGACCTCCCGGGGGCAATGAAAAACTGTTTTTT
-,-,TRBV30,TRBJ2-3,CAWRWVTDTQYF,TGTGCCTGGAGGTGGGTCACAGATACGCAGTATTTT
-,TRBD1,TRBV29-1,TRBJ1-1,CSVEVQGARSTEAFF,TGCAGCGTTGAAGTACAGGGGGCGCGAAGCACTGAAGCTTTCTTT
few,TRBD1,TRBV6-1,TRBJ2-5,CASETGQGRGETQYF,TGTGCCAGCGAGACGGGACAGGGGAGAGGAGAGACCCAGTACTTC
-,TRBD2,TRBV30,TRBJ2-5,CAWSGTTGRGETQYF,TGTGCCTGGAGTGGGACAACCGGGAGGGGAGAGACCCAGTACTTC